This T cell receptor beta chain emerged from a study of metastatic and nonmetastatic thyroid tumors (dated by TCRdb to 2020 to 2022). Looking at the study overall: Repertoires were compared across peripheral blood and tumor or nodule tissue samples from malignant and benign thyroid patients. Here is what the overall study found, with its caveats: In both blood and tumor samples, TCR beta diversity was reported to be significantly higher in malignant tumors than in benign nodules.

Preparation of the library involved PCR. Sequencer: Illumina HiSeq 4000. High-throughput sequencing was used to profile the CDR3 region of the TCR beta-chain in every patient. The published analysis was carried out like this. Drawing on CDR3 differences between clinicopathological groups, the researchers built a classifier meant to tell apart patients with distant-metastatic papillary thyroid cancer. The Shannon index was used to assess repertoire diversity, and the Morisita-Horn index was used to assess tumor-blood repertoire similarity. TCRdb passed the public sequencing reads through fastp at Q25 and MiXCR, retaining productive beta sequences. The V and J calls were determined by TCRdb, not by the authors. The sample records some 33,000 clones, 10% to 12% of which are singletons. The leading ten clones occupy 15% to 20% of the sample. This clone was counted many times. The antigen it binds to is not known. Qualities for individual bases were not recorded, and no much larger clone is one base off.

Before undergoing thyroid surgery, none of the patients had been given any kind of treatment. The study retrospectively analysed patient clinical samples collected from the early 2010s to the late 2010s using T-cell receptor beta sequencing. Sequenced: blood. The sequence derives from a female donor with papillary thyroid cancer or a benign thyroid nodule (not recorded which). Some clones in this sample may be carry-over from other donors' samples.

The CDR3 sequence is CATTPGQGATEAFF. Here is the DNA: TGTGCCACCACGCCTGGACAGGGGGCCACTGAAGCTTTCTTT. The chain is made from TRBV19 and TRBJ1-1; 11 of the junction bases match TRBD1. The CDR3 goes from the cysteine to the phenylalanine over 14 residues. The DNA shown is the 42-base CDR3, in frame from base 1. The germline V gene (reference sequence) provides CDR1 LNHDA and CDR2 SQIVND. Relative to germline, V is missing 10 bases and J is missing 4 bases, with 8 bases of the junction outside any gene match.